The rows below give T cell receptor beta chains drawn from one sample of a study of blood T cell repertoires in COVID-19. The method was immunoSEQ multiplex PCR; TCRdb's version includes in-frame clones alone and lacks a portion of them. The sample holds hundreds of thousands of clones, about nine tenths seen once. The specimen sequenced was PBMCs or T cells enriched from blood (not recorded which). The receptors shown here come from a woman between 50 and 59 years old who had recovered from COVID-19. Each CDR3 is given with its conserved first and last residue. Each record gives: V gene, D gene, J gene, CDR3 protein, CDR3 DNA. D genes are given only for firm matches.

TRBV14	TRBD2	TRBJ2-1	CASSQGLAGGSVKQFF	TGTGCCAGCAGCCAAGGCCTAGCGGGAGGGTCTGTTAAGCAGTTCTTC
TRBV18	.	TRBJ2-3	CASSLRQVSTDTQYF	TGTGCCAGCTCACTACGACAGGTGAGCACAGATACGCAGTATTTT
TRBV30	.	TRBJ1-3	CAWSGSNSGNTIYF	TGTGCCTGGAGTGGTAGCAACTCTGGAAACACCATATATTTT
TRBV2	TRBD1	TRBJ1-2	CASSNGQDPYYGYTF	TGTGCCAGCAGCAACGGACAGGATCCCTACTATGGCTACACCTTC
TRBV2	.	TRBJ1-1	CASRAQGLVDTEAFF	TGTGCCAGCAGAGCACAGGGCCTGGTAGACACTGAAGCTTTCTTT
TRBV28	TRBD1	TRBJ1-2	CASSVLGNRDRRNYGYTF	TGTGCCAGCAGCGTTTTGGGGAACCGGGACAGGAGAAACTATGGCTACACCTTC
TRBV12-3/TRBV12-4	TRBD1	TRBJ2-7	CASGGQWSSEQYF	TGTGCCTCAGGGGGTCAGTGGTCCAGCGAGCAGTACTTC
TRBV9	TRBD2	TRBJ2-2	CASSVGGLAGEDTGELFF	TGTGCCAGCAGCGTAGGGGGCCTAGCGGGAGAGGACACCGGGGAGCTGTTTTTT
TRBV16	.	TRBJ2-7	CASSQFLRRDEQYF	TGTGCCAGCAGCCAATTTTTAAGACGGGACGAGCAGTACTTC
TRBV30	.	TRBJ1-1	CAWSSGGTEAFF	TGTGCCTGGAGCTCTGGAGGGACTGAAGCTTTCTTT
TRBV9	.	TRBJ2-3	CASSVGGYTDTQYF	TGTGCCAGCAGCGTAGGCGGATACACAGATACGCAGTATTTT
TRBV2	.	TRBJ1-6	CASMERGSQTSPLHF	TGTGCCAGCATGGAAAGAGGATCCCAGACTTCACCCCTCCACTTT
TRBV5-5	.	TRBJ1-5	CASSLIDQPQHF	TGTGCCAGCAGCTTAATCGATCAGCCCCAGCATTTT
TRBV7-3	TRBD1	TRBJ1-6	CASSLGTDNSPLHF	TGTGCCAGCAGCTTAGGGACAGACAATTCACCCCTCCACTTT
TRBV2	.	TRBJ2-3	CASPPEDSTDTQYF	TGTGCCAGCCCGCCGGAGGATAGCACAGATACGCAGTATTTT
TRBV6-2/TRBV6-3	.	TRBJ2-3	CASSPRTGIRSASTDTQYF	TGTGCCAGCAGTCCGAGAACAGGGATCCGCAGCGCTAGCACAGATACGCAGTATTTT
TRBV30	.	TRBJ2-3	CAWSLTGTDTQYF	TGTGCCTGGAGTCTTACAGGCACAGATACGCAGTATTTT
TRBV7-8	.	TRBJ2-5	CASSLGRQQETQYF	TGTGCCAGCAGCTTAGGAAGACAGCAAGAGACCCAGTACTTC
TRBV6-5	.	TRBJ1-4	CASRGRARDEKLFF	TGTGCCAGCCGAGGGAGGGCGCGAGATGAAAAACTGTTTTTT
TRBV6-2/TRBV6-3	.	TRBJ2-2	CASSYQNTGELFF	TGTGCCAGCAGTTATCAGAACACCGGGGAGCTGTTTTTT
TRBV30	.	TRBJ1-4	CAWSPRTGKLFF	TGTGCCTGGAGTCCCCGAACCGGAAAACTGTTTTTT
TRBV10-3	.	TRBJ1-1	CAISELAAESEAFF	TGTGCCATCAGTGAGCTGGCGGCTGAGTCTGAAGCTTTCTTT
TRBV27	TRBD2	TRBJ2-3	CASSSRLAGVTDTQYF	TGTGCCAGCAGCTCTCGACTAGCGGGGGTCACAGATACGCAGTATTTT
TRBV7-9	TRBD1	TRBJ2-6	CASTSRTGAMAGANVLTF	TGTGCCAGCACATCGCGAACAGGGGCAATGGCAGGGGCCAACGTCCTGACTTTC
TRBV5-6	TRBD2	TRBJ2-7	CASSQLAGGDEQYF	TGTGCCAGCAGCCAACTAGCGGGCGGGGACGAGCAGTACTTC
TRBV18	.	TRBJ2-3	CASSPPGRSDTQYF	TGTGCCAGCTCACCACCGGGGAGGTCAGATACGCAGTATTTT